This TCR beta chain stems from a study of blood T cell repertoires in COVID-19. This CDR3 contains 18 residues. Germline V gene lookup returns CDR1 SGHNT and CDR2 YYREEE (reference sequence). The V and J ends lost 0 bases and 4 bases, in that order; junction bases with no gene match: 9. Original handling: Amplified reference gene primers provided the basis for estimating nucleated cell counts. Libraries were prepared by immunoSEQ multiplex PCR; TCRdb keeps only in-frame clonotypes and omits some of them. The V and J calls and the clone size are those of that table, but D and trimming were determined from the DNA. Of approximately 220,000 clones listed, roughly nine tenths were seen once; the top ten hold about 2.2%.

This receptor was taken from a woman aged 45-65 years with acute or convalescent COVID-19. The material sequenced was peripheral blood. The chain recombines TRBV5-4 with TRBJ2-1; 11 bases map to TRBD2. CDR3 in DNA: TGTGCCAGCAGCTTGGTCCCCAGGACTAGCGGGCCTTACAATGAGCAGTTCTTC. Encoded protein: CASSLVPRTSGPYNEQFF.